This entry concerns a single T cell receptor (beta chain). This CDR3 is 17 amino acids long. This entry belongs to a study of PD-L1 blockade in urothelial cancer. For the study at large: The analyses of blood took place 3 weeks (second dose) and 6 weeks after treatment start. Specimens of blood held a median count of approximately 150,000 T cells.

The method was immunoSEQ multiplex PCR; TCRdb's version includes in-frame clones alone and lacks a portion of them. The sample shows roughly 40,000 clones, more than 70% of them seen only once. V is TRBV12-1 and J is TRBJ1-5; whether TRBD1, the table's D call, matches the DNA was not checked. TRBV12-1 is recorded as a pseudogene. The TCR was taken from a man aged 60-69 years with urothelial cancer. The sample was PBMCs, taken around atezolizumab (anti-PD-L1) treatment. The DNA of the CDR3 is TGTGCCAGCAGCTTCGTGTCAGGTGGGACAGGGAACCAGCCCCAGCATTTT. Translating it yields CASSFVSGGTGNQPQHF.